This T cell receptor (beta chain) comes out of a study of CD8+ T cells in alopecia areata. Regarding the study as a whole: Scalp and blood retained many expanded lesional clones during tofacitinib. Links between baseline CD8+ expansion and response need larger treated cohorts.

Comment on this clone: The target antigen is unknown.

As for treatment: oral pan-JAK inhibitor, 5-10 mg twice daily. Sequencing templates came from extracted RNA that was reverse transcribed into cDNA. Libraries were prepared by immunoSEQ multiplex PCR; TCRdb keeps only in-frame clonotypes and omits some of them. The data show about 76,000 clones, approximately 70% seen once. Germline V gene lookup returns CDR1 LGHNA and CDR2 YSLEER. This CDR3 region has 16 residues. V lost 0 bases to trimming and J lost 9 bases, with 15 bases between them. J is TRBJ1-6 and V is TRBV4-3; TRBD1 is a possible D gene (6 bases). The sequences come from CD8+ T cells sorted from blood, collected at week 24, from a patient treated with tofacitinib. The clonotype was recovered from a human donor with alopecia areata. CDR3 region: CASSQDWGRGISPLHF. DNA for the CDR3: TGCGCCAGCAGCCAAGATTGGGGCAGGGGCATTTCACCCCTCCACTTT.